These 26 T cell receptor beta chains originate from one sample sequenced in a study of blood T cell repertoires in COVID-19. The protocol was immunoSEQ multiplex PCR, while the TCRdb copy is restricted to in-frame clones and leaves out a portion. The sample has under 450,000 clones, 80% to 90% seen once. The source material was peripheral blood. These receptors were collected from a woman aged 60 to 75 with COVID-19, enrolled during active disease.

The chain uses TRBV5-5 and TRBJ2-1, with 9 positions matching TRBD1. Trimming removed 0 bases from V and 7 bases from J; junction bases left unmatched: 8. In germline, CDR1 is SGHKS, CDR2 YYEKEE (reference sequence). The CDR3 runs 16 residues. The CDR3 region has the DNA TGTGCCAGCAGCTTGGGGGGACAGGGTTCGTTGAATGAGCAGTTCTTC. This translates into CASSLGGQGSLNEQFF.

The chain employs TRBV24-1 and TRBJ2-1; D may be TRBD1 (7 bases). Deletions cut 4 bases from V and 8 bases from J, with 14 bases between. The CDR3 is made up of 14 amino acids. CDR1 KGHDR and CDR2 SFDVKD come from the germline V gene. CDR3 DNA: TGTGCCACCAGTGACCCAGGGGGGTTGGATGAGCAGTTCTTC. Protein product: CATSDPGGLDEQFF.

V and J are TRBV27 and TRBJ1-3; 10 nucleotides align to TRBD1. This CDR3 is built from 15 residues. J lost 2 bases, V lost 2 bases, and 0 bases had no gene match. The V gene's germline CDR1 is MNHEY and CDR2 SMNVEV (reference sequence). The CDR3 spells CASSLGQGAGNTIYF. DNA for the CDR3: TGTGCCAGCAGTTTAGGACAGGGGGCTGGAAACACCATATATTTT.

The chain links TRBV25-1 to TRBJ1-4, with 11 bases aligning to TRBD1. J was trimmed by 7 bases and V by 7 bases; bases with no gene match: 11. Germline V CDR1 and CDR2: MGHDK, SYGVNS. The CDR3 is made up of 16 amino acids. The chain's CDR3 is CASNSAGTGGSEKLFF. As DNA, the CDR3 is TGTGCCAGCAACTCGGCCGGGACAGGGGGTAGTGAAAAACTGTTTTTT.

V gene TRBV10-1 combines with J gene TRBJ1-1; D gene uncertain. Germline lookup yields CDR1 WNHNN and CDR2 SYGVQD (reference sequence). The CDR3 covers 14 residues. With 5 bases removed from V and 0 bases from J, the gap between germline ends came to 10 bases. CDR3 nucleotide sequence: TGCGCCAGCAGTCCCGGCGGAGTGAACACTGAAGCTTTCTTT. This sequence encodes CASSPGGVNTEAFF.

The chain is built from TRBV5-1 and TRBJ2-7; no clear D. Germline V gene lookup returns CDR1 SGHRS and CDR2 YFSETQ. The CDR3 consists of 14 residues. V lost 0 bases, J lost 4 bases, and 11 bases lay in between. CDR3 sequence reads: CASSLAPELYEQYF. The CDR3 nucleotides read TGCGCCAGCAGCTTGGCGCCGGAGCTGTACGAGCAGTACTTC.

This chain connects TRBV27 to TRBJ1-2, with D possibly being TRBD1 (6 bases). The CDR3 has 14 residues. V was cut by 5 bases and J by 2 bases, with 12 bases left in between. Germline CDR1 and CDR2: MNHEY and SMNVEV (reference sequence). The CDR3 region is CASSRAGVNYGYTF. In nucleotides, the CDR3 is TGTGCCAGCAGTAGAGCAGGGGTCAACTATGGCTACACCTTC.

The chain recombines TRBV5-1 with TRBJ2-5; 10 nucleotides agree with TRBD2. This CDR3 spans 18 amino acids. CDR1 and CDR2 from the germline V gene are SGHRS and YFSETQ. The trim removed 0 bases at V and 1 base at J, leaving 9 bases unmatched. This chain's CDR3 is CASSLALVLAGSQETQYF. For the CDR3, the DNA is TGCGCCAGCAGCTTGGCCCTCGTACTAGCGGGGTCCCAAGAGACCCAGTACTTC.

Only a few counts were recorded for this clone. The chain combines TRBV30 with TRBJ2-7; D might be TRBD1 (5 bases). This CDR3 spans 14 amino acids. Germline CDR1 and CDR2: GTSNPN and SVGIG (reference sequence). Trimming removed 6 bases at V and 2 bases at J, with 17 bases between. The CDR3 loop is CACLDSRNTYEQYF. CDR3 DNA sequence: TGTGCCTGCCTAGACAGCCGAAATACCTACGAGCAGTACTTC.

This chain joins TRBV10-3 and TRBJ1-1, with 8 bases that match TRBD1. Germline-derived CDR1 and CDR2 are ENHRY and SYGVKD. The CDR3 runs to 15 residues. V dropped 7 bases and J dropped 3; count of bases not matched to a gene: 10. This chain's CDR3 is CAIKGTGAPDTEAFF. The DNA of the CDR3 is TGTGCCATCAAAGGGACAGGTGCCCCGGACACTGAAGCTTTCTTT.

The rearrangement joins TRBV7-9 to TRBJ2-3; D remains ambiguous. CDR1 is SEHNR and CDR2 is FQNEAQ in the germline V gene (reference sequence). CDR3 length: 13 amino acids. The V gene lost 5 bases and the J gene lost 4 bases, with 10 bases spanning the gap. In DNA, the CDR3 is TGTGCCAGCAGCGCTGGCCCGCCAGATACGCAGTATTTT. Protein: CASSAGPPDTQYF.

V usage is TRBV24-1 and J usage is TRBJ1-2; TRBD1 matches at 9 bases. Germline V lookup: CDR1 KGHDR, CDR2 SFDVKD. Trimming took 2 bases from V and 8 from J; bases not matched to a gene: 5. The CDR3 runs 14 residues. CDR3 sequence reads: CATSDSDRGSGYTF. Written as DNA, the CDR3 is TGTGCCACCAGTGATTCTGACAGGGGGTCGGGCTACACCTTC.

CDR3 DNA: TGTGCCAGCAGTTACCCCGGAGGCCATGGCTACACCTTC. Its protein product is CASSYPGGHGYTF. The chain combines TRBV6-5 with TRBJ1-2, with D uncertain. CDR1 is MNHEY and CDR2 is SVGAGI in the germline V gene. The germline V and J ends were trimmed by 2 bases and 6 bases, with 10 bases remaining between them. The CDR3 length is 13 residues.

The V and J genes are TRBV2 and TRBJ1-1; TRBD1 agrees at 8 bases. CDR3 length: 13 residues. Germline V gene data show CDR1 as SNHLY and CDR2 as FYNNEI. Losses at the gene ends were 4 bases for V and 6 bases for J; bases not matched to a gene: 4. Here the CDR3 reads CASSVQGVAEAFF. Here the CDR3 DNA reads TGTGCCAGCAGTGTACAGGGGGTAGCTGAAGCTTTCTTT. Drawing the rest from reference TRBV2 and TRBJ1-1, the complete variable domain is EPEVTQTPSHQVTQMGQEVILRCVPISNHLYFYWYRQILGQKVEFLVSFYNNEISEKSEIFDDQFSVERPDGSNFTLKIRSTKLEDSAMYFCASSVQGVAEAFFGQGTRLTVV.

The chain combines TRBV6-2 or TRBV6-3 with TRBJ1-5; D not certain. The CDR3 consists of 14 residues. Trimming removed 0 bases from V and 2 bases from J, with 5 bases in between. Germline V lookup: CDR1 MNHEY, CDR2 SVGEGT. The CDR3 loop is CASSYSTGNQPQHF. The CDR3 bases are TGTGCCAGCAGTTACTCCACGGGCAATCAGCCCCAGCATTTT.

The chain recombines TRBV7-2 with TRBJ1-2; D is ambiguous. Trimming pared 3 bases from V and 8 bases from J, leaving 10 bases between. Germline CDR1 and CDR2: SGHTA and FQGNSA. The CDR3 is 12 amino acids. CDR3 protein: CASSFAVGGYTF. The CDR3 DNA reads TGTGCCAGCAGCTTTGCGGTTGGGGGCTACACCTTC.

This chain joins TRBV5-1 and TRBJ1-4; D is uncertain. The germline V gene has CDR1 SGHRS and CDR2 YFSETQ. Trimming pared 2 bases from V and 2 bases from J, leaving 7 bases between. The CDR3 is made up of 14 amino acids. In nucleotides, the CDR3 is TGCGCCAGCAGCTTCGGGATTACTAATGAAAAACTGTTTTTT. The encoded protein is CASSFGITNEKLFF.

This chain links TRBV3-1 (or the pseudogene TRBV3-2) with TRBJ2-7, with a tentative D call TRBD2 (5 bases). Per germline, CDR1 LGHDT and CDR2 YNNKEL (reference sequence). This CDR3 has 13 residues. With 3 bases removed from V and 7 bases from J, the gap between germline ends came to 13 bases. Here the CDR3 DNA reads TGTGCCAGCAGCCAGATAAACGGGAATGAGCAGTACTTC. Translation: CASSQINGNEQYF.

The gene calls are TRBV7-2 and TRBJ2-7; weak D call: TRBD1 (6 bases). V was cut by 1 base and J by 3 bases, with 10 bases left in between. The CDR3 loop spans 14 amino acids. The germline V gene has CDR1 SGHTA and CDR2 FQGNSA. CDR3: CASSLVGQSYEQYF. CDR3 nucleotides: TGTGCCAGCAGCTTAGTCGGACAGAGCTACGAGCAGTACTTC. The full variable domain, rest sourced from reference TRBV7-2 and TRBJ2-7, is GAGVSQSPSNKVTEKGKDVELRCDPISGHTALYWYRQSLGQGLEFLIYFQGNSAPDKSGLPSDRFSAERTGGSVSTLTIQRTQQEDSAVYLCASSLVGQSYEQYFGPGTRLTVT.

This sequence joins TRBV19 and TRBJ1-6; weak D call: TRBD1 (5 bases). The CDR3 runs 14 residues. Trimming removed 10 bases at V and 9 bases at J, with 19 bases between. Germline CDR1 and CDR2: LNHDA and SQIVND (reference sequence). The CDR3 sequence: CATKPDSPISPLHF. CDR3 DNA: TGTGCCACCAAACCTGACAGTCCTATTTCACCCCTCCACTTT.

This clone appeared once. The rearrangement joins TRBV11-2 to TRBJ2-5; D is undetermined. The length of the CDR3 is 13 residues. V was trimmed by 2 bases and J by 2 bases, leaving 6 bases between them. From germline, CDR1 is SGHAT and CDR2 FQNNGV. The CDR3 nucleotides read TGTGCCAGCAGCTTAAGTCAGCAAGAGACCCAGTACTTC. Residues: CASSLSQQETQYF.

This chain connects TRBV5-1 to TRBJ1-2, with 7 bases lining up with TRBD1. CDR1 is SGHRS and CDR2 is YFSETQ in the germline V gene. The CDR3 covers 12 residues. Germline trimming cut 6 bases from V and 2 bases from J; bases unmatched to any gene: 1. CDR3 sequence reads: CASTGGNYGYTF. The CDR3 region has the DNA TGCGCCAGCACAGGGGGGAACTATGGCTACACCTTC.

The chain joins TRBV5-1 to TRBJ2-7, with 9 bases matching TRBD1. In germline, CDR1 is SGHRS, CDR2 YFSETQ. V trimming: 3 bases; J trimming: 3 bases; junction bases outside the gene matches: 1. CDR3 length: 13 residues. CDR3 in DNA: TGCGCCAGCAGCTCGGACAGGGGCTACGAGCAGTACTTC. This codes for CASSSDRGYEQYF.

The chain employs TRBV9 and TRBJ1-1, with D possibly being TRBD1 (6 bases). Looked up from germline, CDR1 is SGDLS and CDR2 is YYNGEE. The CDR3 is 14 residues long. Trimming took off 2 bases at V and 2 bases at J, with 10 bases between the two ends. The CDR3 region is CASSVGHFNTEAFF. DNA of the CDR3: TGTGCCAGCAGCGTGGGACATTTCAACACTGAAGCTTTCTTT.

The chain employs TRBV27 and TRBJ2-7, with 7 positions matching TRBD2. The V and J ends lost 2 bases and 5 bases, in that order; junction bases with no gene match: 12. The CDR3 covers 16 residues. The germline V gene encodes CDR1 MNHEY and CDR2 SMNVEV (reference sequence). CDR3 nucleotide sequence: TGTGCCAGCAGTTTAATAATGATAGCGGGTCCCAACGAGCAGTACTTC. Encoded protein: CASSLIMIAGPNEQYF.

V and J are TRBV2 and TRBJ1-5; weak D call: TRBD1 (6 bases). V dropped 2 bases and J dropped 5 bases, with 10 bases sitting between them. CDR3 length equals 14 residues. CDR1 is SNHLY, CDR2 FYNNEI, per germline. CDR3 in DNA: TGTGCCAGCAGTGAACGGGGGGGCCATCAGCCCCAGCATTTT. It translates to CASSERGGHQPQHF.